Detailed here is one T cell receptor (beta chain). Its antigen is still unknown. An end of the junction does not agree with germline; a read error may underlie this. A primer matching the constant region was used to make TCR beta cDNA from around 460 ng of total RNA. Libraries for TCR beta were built through three nested multiplex PCR rounds, which together made up a slightly modified ARM-PCR procedure. Researchers ran the first two PCR rounds for roughly 11 cycles each with TRBV1-TRBV30 forward primers and a C-beta reverse primer. TCRdb recomputed calls from the multiplex PCR reads with MiXCR, one row per CDR3 protein. This sample has 55,000 to 65,000 distinct CDR3 sequences, with roughly 70% found just once. This entry belongs to a study of tumor-infiltrating lymphocytes in primary liver carcinoma. General study results and limits: Researchers report that only about 7.5-25% of top clones turned up in all five tumor regions. Less overlap was seen in tumor-adjacent and tumor-blood pairs than in tumor region pairs. Compared with blood, tumor repertoires held significantly more in their top 250 clones.

This CDR3 contains 15 residues. Germline V gene sequence: CDR1 SGHAT, CDR2 FQNNGV. From about 19-30 mg of unsorted bulk tissue, DNA and RNA were co-extracted together. Patients diagnosed with primary liver carcinoma received treatment through surgical resection. Sequencing was carried out using liver tumor tissue from sampling region 2. Subset in this sample: tumor region T2, inferior pole. This clonotype was sampled from a man aged 35-49 years with primary liver carcinoma and hepatitis B virus infection. V and J are TRBV11-2 and TRBJ2-7, with 8 bases lining up with TRBD2. As DNA, the CDR3 is TGTGCCAACAGCGGGGGACGGGGGGTTGTTCACGAGCAGTACTTC. Its protein product is CANSGGRGVVHEQYF.